The clone carrying this T cell receptor beta chain was recorded once. Its antigen is currently unknown. It is likely a read error, because the conserved phenylalanine at the end of the CDR3 is missing. PCR was run on genomic DNA. Multiplex PCR with 30 forward and 13 reverse primers amplified the TCR beta CDR3. From the multiplex PCR reads, TCRdb called clonotypes with MiXCR, one entry per CDR3 protein. In the table there are around 300,000 distinct CDR3 sequences, roughly 44% of which are singletons. This entry comes from a study of type 1 and type 2 diabetes patients. Overall study context: Samples came from type 1 diabetic, type 2 diabetic or nondiabetic people, recruited in China. Magnetic bead positive selection isolated CD4+ or CD8+ T cells from PBMCs.

Findings of the study overall: Some T1D-only expanded clones might appear in more T2D or control samples. Both CD4+ and CD8+ type 2 diabetes repertoires showed significantly higher diversity than type 1.

This CDR3 has 14 residues. V was pared by 2 bases and J by 6 bases, with 4 bases of the junction left unmatched. CDR1 is SQVTM and CDR2 is ANQGSEA in the germline V gene. This clonotype was sampled from a man between 18 and 29 years old with type 2 diabetes. The chain employs TRBV29-1 and TRBJ2-2; 9 bases fit TRBD2. The specimen was peripheral blood mononuclear cells (PBMCs). In DNA form, the CDR3 reads TGCAGCGTTGAATGGGTAGCGGGGGCCGGGGAGCTGTTTTCC. Protein: CSVEWVAGAGELFS.